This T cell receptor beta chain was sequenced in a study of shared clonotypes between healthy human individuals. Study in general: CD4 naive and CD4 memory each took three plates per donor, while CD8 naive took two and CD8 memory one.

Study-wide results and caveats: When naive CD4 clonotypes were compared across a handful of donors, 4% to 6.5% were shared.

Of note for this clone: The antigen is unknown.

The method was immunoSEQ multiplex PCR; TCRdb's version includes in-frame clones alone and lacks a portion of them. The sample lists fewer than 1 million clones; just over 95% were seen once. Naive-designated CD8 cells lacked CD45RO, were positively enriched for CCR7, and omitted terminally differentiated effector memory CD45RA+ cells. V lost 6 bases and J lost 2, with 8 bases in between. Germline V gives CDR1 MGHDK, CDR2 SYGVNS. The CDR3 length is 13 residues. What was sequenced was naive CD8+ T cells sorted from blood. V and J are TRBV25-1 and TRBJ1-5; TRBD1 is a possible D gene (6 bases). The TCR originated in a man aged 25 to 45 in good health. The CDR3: CASRQGCNQPQHF. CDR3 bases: TGTGCCAGCAGACAGGGCTGCAATCAGCCCCAGCATTTT. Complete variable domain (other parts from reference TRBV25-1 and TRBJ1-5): EADIYQTPRYLVIGTGKKITLECSQTMGHDKMYWYQQDPGMELHLIHYSYGVNSTEKGDLSSESTVSRIRTEHFPLTLESARPSHTSQYLCASRQGCNQPQHFGDGTRLSIL.